This T cell receptor (beta chain) originates from a study of blood T cell repertoires in COVID-19. Study context: Material from acute and convalescent COVID-19 was sourced from the United States, Italy and Spain. The analysed material was cDNA or gDNA that came from T cells, B-cell-depleted T cells, or PBMCs.

The CDR3 has 14 residues. Trimming at V came to 6 bases and at J to 3 bases, leaving 4 bases not matched to a gene. Germline lookup yields CDR1 LNHDA and CDR2 SQIVND (reference sequence). In the source study's methods: Reference gene primer amplification in the assay estimated nucleated cell counts. Here immunoSEQ multiplex PCR was the method, and the copy in TCRdb shows in-frame clones only, minus some. That table supplies the V and J calls and clone size; D and trimming were determined from the DNA. The top ten hold around 1.4% of the sample, which has 410,000 or so clones, more than 80% seen once.

The receptor was isolated from a woman younger than 45 with active or convalescent COVID-19. Sequenced input: peripheral blood. The rearrangement links TRBV19 to TRBJ2-7; 11 nucleotides line up with TRBD1. CDR3 in amino acids: CASSGQGAFYEQYF. For the CDR3, the DNA is TGTGCCAGTAGCGGACAGGGGGCATTCTACGAGCAGTACTTC.